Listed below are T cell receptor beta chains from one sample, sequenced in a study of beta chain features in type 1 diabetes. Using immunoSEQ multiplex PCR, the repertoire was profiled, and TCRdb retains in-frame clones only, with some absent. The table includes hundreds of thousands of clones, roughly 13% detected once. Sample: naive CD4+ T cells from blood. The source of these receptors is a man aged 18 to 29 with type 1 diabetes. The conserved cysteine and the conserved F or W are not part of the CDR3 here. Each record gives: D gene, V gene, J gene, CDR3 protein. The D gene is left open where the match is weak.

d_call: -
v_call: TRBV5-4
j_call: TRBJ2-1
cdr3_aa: ASSTYSYNEQF

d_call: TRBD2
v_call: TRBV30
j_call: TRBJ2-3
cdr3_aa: AWSVHLAGGADTQY

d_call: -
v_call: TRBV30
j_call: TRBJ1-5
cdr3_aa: AWSVNSGNQPQH

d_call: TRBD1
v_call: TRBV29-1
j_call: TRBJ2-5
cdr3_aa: SVLDRQETQY

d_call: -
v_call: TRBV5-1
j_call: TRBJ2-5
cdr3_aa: ASRDDSWYQETQY

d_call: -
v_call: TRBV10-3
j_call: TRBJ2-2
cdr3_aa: AISEHYTGELF

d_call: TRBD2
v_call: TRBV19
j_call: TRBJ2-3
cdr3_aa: ASSRLAGDTQY

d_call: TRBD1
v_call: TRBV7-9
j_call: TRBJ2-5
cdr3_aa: ASSGQGWETQY

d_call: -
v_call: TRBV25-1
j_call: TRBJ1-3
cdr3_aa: ASRPQGLDGSGNTIY

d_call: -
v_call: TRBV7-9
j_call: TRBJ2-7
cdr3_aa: ASSLTGLPGNEQY

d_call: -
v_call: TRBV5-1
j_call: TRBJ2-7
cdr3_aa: ASTGQSSYEQY

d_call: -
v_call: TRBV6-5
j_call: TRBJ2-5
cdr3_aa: ASSYTGEETQY

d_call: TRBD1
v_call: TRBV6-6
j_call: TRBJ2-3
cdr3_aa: ASSSRGHADTQY

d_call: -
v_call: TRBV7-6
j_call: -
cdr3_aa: ASSDKWGSPSYEQY

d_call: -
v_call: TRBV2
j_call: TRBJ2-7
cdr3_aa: ASSGGPGGPYEQY

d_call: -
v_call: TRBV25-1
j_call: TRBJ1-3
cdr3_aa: ASSELWANQGNTIY

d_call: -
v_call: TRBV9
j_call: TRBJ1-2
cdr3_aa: ASSVGNTNYGYT

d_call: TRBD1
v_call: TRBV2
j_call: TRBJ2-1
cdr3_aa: ASSAGTGYNEQF

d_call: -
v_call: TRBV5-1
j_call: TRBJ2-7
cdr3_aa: ASSLGVRYEQY

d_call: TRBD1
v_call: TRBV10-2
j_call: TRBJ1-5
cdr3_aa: ATADRPGYSNQPQH

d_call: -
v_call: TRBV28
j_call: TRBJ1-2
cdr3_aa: ASSPPWQGVGGYT

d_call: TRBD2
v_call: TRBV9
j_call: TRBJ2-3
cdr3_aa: ASSVLAGVEDTQY

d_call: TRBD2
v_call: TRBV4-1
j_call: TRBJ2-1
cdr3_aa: ASSQLWGTSGVSSYNEQF

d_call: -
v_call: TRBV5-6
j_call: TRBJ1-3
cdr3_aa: ASSLVGNTIY

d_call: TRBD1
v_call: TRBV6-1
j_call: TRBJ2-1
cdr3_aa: ATRQGNNEQF

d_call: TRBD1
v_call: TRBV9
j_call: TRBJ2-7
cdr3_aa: ASSLGQANAYEQY

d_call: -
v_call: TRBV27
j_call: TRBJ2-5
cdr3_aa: ASNTEQETQY

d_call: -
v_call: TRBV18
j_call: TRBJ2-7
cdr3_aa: ASSLPDVRPY

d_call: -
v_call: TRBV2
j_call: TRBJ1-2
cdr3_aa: ASSELKAPYGYT

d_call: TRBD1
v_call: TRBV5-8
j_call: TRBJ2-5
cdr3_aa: ASSFPTGGHQETQY

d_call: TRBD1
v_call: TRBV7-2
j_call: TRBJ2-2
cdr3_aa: ASSLGQGDSGELF

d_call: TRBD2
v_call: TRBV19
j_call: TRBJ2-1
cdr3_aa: ASSIEGSGGPYNEQF

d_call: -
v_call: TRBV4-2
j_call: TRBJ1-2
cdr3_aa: ASSQESGSHGYT

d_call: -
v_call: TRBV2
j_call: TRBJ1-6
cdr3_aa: ASSQQGVENSPLH

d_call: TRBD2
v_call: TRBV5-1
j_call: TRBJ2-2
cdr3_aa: ASSSGLAGARTGELF

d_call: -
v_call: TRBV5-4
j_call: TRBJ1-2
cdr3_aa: ASSLALVGNYGYT

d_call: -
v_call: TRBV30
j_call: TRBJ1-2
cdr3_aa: ASTRTHYGYT

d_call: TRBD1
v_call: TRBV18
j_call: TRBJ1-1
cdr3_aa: ASSQTGAMNTEAF

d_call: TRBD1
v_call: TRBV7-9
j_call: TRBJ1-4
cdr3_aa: ASSRQGANEKLF

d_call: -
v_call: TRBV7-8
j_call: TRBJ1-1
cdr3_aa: ASSFRPDTEAF

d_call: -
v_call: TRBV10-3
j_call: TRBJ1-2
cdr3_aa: AISEMPASSNYGYT

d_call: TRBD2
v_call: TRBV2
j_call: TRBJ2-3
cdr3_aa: ASRLGLAGVSSTDTQY

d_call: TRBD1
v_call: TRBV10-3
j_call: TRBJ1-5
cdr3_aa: AARQGSGNNQPQH

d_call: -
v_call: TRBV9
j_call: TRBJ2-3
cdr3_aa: ASSVGGEGRKY

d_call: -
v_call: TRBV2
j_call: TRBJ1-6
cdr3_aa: ASLSRSPLH